This T cell receptor (beta chain) stems from a study of cytomegalovirus exposure and HLA in healthy donors. Both 60 Vbeta primers and 13 Jbeta primers went into the PCR. Sequenced by immunoSEQ multiplex PCR; TCRdb stores in-frame clones only, minus some. The sample gives about 200,000 clones, approximately 70% of which show up once; around 3% is in the top ten. In this sample, this clone turned up a few times. V was pared by 2 bases and J by 2 bases, with 9 bases between. CDR1 is SGHNT and CDR2 is YYREEE in the germline V gene (reference sequence). This CDR3 is 14 amino acids long. The chain has TRBV5-4 and TRBJ2-3, with D maybe TRBD2 (6 bases). Material: PBMCs. The TCR comes from a man aged 40-49 years in good health and CMV-seropositive. The CDR3 nucleotides read TGTGCCAGCAGCTTAAGGGACTCCACAGATACGCAGTATTTT. Its protein is CASSLRDSTDTQYF.